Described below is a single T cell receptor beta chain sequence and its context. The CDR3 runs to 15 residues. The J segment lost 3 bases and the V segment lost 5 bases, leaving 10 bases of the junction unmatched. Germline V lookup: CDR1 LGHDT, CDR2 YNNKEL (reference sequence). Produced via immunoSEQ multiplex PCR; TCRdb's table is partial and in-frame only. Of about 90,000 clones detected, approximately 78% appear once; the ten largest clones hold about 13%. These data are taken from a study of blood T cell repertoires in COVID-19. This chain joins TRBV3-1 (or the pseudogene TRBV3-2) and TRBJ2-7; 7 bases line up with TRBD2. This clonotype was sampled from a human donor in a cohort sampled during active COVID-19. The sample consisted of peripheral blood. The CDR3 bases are TGTGCCAGCAGCACGCGGGGGACCCCACACTACGAGCAGTACTTC. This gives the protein CASSTRGTPHYEQYF.